The clone carrying this T cell receptor beta chain is a singleton in its sample. Its antigen remains unidentified. The protocol was immunoSEQ multiplex PCR, while the TCRdb copy is restricted to in-frame clones and leaves out a portion. The sample lists approximately 150,000 clones, about nine tenths occurring once. This sample was included in a study of T cell responses to AZD1222 COVID-19 vaccine. Study-wide findings and caveats: Spike-specific TCR breadth and depth were elevated following two AZD1222 doses.

The CDR3 covers 15 residues. With 4 bases removed from V and 3 bases from J, the gap between germline ends came to 13 bases. CDR1 is SGHVS and CDR2 is FQNEAQ in the germline V gene. The sequencing here drew on peripheral blood, taken on day 0 of AZD1222 vaccination. V gene TRBV7-8 combines with J gene TRBJ2-1; D unresolved. The clonotype originates from an adult in good health. The CDR3 nucleotides are TGTGCCAGCAGCTCGACCCAAGGGAACTACAATGAGCAGTTCTTC. This gives the protein CASSSTQGNYNEQFF.